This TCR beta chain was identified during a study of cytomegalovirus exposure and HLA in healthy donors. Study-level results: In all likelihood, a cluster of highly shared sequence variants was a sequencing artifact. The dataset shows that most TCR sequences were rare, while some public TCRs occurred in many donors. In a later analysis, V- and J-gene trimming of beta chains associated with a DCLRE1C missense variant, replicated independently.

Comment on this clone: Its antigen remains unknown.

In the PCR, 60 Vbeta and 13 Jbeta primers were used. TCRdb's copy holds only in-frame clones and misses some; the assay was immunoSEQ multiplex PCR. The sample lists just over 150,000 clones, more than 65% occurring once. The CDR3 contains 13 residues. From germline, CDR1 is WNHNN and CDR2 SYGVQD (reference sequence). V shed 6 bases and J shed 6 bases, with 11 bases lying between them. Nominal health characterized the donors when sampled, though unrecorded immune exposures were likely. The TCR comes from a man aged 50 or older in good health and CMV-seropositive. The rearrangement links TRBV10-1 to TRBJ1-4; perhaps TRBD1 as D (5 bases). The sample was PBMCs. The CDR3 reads CASSDSYDEKLFF. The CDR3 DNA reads TGCGCCAGCAGCGACAGCTATGATGAAAAACTGTTTTTT.